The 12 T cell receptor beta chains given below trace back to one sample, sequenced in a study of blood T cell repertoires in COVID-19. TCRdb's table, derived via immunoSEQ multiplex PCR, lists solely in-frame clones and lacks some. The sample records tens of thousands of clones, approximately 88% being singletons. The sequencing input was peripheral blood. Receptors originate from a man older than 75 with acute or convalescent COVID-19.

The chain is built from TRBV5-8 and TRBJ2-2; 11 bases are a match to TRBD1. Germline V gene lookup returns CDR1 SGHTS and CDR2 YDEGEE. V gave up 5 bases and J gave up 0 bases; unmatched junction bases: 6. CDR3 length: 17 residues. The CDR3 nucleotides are TGTGCCAGCAGACCGGGACAGGGGGTCGCGAACACCGGGGAGCTGTTTTTT. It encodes CASRPGQGVANTGELFF.

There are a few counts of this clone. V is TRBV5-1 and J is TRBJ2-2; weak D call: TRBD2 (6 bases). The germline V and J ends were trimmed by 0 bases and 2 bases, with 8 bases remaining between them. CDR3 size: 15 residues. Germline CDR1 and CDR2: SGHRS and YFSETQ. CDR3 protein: CASSLVGTNTGELFF. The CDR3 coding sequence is TGCGCCAGCAGCTTGGTTGGGACTAACACCGGGGAGCTGTTTTTT. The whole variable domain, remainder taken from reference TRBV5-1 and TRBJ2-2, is KAGVTQTPRYLIKTRGQQVTLSCSPISGHRSVSWYQQTPGQGLQFLFEYFSETQRNKGNFPGRFSGRQFSNSRSEMNVSTLELGDSALYLCASSLVGTNTGELFFGEGSRLTVL.

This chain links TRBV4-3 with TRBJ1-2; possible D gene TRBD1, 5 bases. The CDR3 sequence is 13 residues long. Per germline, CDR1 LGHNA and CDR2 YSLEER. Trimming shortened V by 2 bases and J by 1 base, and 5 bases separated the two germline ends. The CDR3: CASSQRGNYGYTF. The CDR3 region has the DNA TGCGCCAGCAGCCAAAGGGGTAACTATGGCTACACCTTC.

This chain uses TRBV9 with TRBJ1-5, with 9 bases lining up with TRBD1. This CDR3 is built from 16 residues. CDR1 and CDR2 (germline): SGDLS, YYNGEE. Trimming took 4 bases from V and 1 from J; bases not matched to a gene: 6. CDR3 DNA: TGTGCCAGCAGCAGAGAGGGACAGGGAAGCAATCAGCCCCAGCATTTT. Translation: CASSREGQGSNQPQHF.

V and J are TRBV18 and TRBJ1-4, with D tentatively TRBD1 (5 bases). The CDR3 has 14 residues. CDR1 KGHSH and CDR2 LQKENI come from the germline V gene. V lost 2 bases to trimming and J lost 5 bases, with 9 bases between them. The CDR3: CASSPRRQNEKLFF. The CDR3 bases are TGTGCCAGCTCACCAAGAAGACAGAATGAAAAACTGTTTTTT.

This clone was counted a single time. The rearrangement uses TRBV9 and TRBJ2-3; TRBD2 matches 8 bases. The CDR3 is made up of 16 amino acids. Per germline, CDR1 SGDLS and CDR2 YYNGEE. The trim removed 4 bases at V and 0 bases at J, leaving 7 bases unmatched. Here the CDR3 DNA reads TGTGCCAGCAGCTTTAGCGGGGAGAGAAGCACAGATACGCAGTATTTT. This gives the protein CASSFSGERSTDTQYF.

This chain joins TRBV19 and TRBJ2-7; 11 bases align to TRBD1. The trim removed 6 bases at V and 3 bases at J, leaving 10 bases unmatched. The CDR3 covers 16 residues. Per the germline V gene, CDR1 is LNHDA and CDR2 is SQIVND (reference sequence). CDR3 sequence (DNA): TGTGCCAGTAGCAGACCGCGGGGACAGGGGGTCTACGAGCAGTACTTC. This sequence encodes CASSRPRGQGVYEQYF.

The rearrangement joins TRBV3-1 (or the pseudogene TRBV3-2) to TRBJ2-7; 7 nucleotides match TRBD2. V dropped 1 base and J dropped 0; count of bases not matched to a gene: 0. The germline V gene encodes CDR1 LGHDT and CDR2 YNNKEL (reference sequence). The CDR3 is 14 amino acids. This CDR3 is CASSQGGGSYEQYF. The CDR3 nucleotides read TGTGCCAGCAGCCAAGGCGGGGGCTCCTACGAGCAGTACTTC.

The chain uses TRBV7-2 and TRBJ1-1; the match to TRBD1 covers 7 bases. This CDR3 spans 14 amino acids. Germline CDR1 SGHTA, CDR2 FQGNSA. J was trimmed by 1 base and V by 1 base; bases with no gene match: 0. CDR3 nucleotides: TGTGCCAGCAGCTTAGGGACAGGGAACACTGAAGCTTTCTTT. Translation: CASSLGTGNTEAFF.

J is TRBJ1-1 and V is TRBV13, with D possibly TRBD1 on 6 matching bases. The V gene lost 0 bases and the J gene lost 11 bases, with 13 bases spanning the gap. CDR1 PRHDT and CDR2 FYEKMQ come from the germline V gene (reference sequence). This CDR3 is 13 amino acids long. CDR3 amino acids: CASSLGSRGGAFF. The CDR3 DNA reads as TGTGCCAGCAGCTTAGGGAGCAGGGGTGGCGCTTTCTTT.

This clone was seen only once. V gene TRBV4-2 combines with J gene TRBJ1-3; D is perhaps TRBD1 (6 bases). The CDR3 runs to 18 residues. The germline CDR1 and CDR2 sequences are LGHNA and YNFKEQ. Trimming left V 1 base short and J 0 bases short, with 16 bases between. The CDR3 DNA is TGTGCCAGCAGCCAAGTGGTGACAGGACTTAACTCTGGAAACACCATATATTTT. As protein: CASSQVVTGLNSGNTIYF.

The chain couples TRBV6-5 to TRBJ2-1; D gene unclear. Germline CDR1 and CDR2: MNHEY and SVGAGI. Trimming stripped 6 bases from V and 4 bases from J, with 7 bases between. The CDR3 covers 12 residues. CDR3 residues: CASRSDYNEQFF. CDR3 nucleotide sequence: TGTGCCAGCAGGTCAGATTACAATGAGCAGTTCTTC.